The clone carrying this T cell receptor beta chain has only one observation. Antigen: not known. Clones were read by immunoSEQ multiplex PCR, and TCRdb kept only the in-frame ones, dropping some. Of roughly 84,000 clones listed, around 88% are singletons. Trimming removed 2 bases at V and 5 bases at J, with 12 bases between. The germline V gene encodes CDR1 ENHRY and CDR2 SYGVKD. CDR3 size: 14 residues. These data originate in a study of T cell responses to AZD1222 COVID-19 vaccine. Study-level findings and limits: At 160-218 and 743-854, vaccine-associated CD4 TCRs were dominant, and they spanned spike. Repertoire collection took place solely once the T cell response had peaked. Targets within unmutated variant regions were reportedly found for nearly half of spike-specific TCRs.

The source of this sequence is an adult who received the AZD1222 COVID-19 vaccine. V is TRBV10-3 and J is TRBJ2-5; possible D gene TRBD2, 5 bases. The sample was peripheral blood, taken 28 days after the second AZD1222 dose. CDR3 sequence reads: CAISEAREVETQYF. The CDR3 DNA is TGTGCCATCAGTGAGGCGAGGGAAGTGGAGACCCAGTACTTC.